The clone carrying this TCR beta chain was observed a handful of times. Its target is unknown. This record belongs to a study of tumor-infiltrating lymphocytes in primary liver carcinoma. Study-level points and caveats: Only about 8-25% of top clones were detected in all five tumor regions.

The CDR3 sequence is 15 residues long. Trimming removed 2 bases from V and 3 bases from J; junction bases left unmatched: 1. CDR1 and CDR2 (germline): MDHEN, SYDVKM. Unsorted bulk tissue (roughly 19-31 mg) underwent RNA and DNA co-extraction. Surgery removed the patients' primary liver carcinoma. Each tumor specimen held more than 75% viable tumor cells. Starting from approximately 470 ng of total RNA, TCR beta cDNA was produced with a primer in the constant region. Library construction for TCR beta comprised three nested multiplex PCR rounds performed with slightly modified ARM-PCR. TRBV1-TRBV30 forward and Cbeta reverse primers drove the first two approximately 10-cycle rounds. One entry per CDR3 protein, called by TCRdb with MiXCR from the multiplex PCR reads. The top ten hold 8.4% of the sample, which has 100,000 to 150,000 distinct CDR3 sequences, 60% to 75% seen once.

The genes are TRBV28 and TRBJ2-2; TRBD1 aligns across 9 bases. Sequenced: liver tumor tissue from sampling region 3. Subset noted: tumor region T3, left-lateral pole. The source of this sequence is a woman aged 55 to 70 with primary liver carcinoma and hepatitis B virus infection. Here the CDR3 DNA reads TGTGCCAGCAGTTTACGGGACAGGGACACCGGGGAGCTGTTTTTT. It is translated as CASSLRDRDTGELFF.